These 23 T cell receptor beta chains were sequenced from one sample in a study of blood T cell repertoires in COVID-19. Profiling relied on immunoSEQ multiplex PCR, and the TCRdb table lists in-frame clones only, not all of them. The table lists roughly 240,000 clones, approximately 85% of them singletons. The sequencing sample was made of peripheral blood. These receptors all come from a man in his forties or fifties with COVID-19, enrolled during active disease.

This clone was seen a handful of times. The gene calls are TRBV7-2 and TRBJ2-5, with 8 bases lining up with TRBD2. Trimming removed 6 bases from V and 5 bases from J; junction bases left unmatched: 11. Germline V gene lookup returns CDR1 SGHTA and CDR2 FQGNSA. The CDR3 is made up of 15 amino acids. Here the CDR3 reads CASSSSGGRGETQYF. CDR3 nucleotides: TGTGCCAGCAGTTCCTCGGGGGGGCGAGGGGAGACCCAGTACTTC.

In its sample, this clone was seen once. Written as DNA, the CDR3 is TGTGCCAGTAGTCTCTCAGGGGGTAGGAGCACCGGGGAGCTGTTTTTT. This codes for CASSLSGGRSTGELFF. The V call is TRBV19, the J call TRBJ2-2; TRBD1 matches at 7 bases. The CDR3 is made up of 16 amino acids. Germline-derived CDR1 and CDR2 are LNHDA and SQIVND (reference sequence). V gave up 5 bases and J gave up 4 bases; unmatched junction bases: 10.

The CDR3 bases are TGTGCCAGCAGCTCGGACAGACAGTATAGCAATCAGCCCCAGCATTTT. Its protein product is CASSSDRQYSNQPQHF. This sequence joins TRBV7-4 and TRBJ1-5, with a tentative D call TRBD1 (6 bases). Germline CDR1 SGHVT, CDR2 SQSDAQ. This CDR3 region has 16 residues. Trimming shortened V by 4 bases and J by 0 bases, and 13 bases separated the two germline ends.

V usage is TRBV4-2 and J usage is TRBJ2-4, with 8 bases aligning to TRBD1. Per germline, CDR1 LGHNA and CDR2 YNFKEQ. This CDR3 is 13 amino acids long. With V trimmed by 6 bases and J by 5 bases, 3 bases remained unmatched. CDR3 sequence reads: CASSEDRENIQYF. CDR3 nucleotide sequence: TGTGCCAGCAGTGAGGACAGGGAAAACATTCAGTACTTC.

The chain employs TRBV4-1 and TRBJ2-3; no clear D. V lost 3 bases and J lost 0, with 10 bases in between. Per the germline V gene, CDR1 is MGHRA and CDR2 is YSYEKL. CDR3 length equals 15 residues. This CDR3 reads CASSHDTSSTDTQYF. CDR3 DNA sequence: TGCGCCAGCAGCCACGACACTTCTAGCACAGATACGCAGTATTTT.

This clone is a singleton in its sample. The V call is TRBV19, the J call TRBJ1-1; no firm D call. The V gene lost 5 bases and the J gene lost 4 bases, with 11 bases spanning the gap. The germline V gene encodes CDR1 LNHDA and CDR2 SQIVND (reference sequence). The CDR3 loop spans 13 amino acids. For the CDR3, the DNA is TGTGCCAGTAGTGGAGGGTCCCGCACTGAAGCTTTCTTT. The encoded protein is CASSGGSRTEAFF.

The V and J genes are TRBV6-2 or TRBV6-3 and TRBJ1-2, with 9 bases aligning to TRBD1. Germline V CDR1 and CDR2: MNHEY, SVGEGT. V lost 6 bases, J lost 3 bases, and 5 bases stayed unmatched. This CDR3 spans 14 amino acids. CDR3 nucleotide sequence: TGTGCCAGCAGCGACAGGGGGAGGGACTATGGCTACACCTTC. Its protein product is CASSDRGRDYGYTF.

This rearrangement joins TRBV5-5 to TRBJ1-3, with TRBD1 matching 8 bases. Per germline, CDR1 SGHKS and CDR2 YYEKEE (reference sequence). The CDR3 loop spans 16 amino acids. J was trimmed by 0 bases and V by 1 base; bases with no gene match: 3. CDR3 residues: CASSLPGGVSGNTIYF. CDR3 nucleotides: TGTGCCAGCAGCTTGCCAGGGGGCGTCTCTGGAAACACCATATATTTT.

The gene calls are TRBV7-2 and TRBJ2-7, with D perhaps matching TRBD2 (5 bases). Trimming stripped 0 bases from V and 0 bases from J, with 9 bases between. The CDR3 sequence is 15 residues long. The germline CDR1 and CDR2 sequences are SGHTA and FQGNSA. CDR3 amino acids: CASSLAWTYSYEQYF. In DNA, the CDR3 is TGTGCCAGCAGCTTAGCGTGGACTTACTCCTACGAGCAGTACTTC.

This clone has just one count. Here the CDR3 reads CASSLAWAPEEQFF. CDR3 nucleotide sequence: TGTGCCAGCAGCTTAGCGTGGGCACCCGAAGAGCAGTTCTTC. The V call is TRBV7-8, the J call TRBJ2-1; D is ambiguous. The CDR3 is 14 amino acids. V lost 0 bases and J lost 10, with 13 bases in between. From germline, CDR1 is SGHVS and CDR2 FQNEAQ.

The J gene is TRBJ1-6, the V gene TRBV6-5; D uncertain. The CDR3 totals 13 residues. Germline CDR1 MNHEY, CDR2 SVGAGI. The V gene lost 6 bases and the J gene lost 7 bases, with 10 bases spanning the gap. The CDR3 here is CASRKRENSPLHF. The CDR3 nucleotides read TGTGCCAGCAGGAAGAGGGAAAATTCACCCCTCCACTTT.

The chain carries TRBV28 and TRBJ1-2, with 7 bases identical to TRBD1. Germline-derived CDR1 and CDR2 are MDHEN and SYDVKM. The V gene end was trimmed by 7 bases and the J gene end by 4 bases; junction bases not matched to a gene: 9. CDR3 size: 14 residues. The CDR3 region is CASTPGQPFYGYTF. CDR3 nucleotides: TGTGCCAGCACCCCGGGACAGCCTTTCTATGGCTACACCTTC.

V is TRBV27 and J is TRBJ2-5; 9 bases fit TRBD2. Germline V CDR1 and CDR2: MNHEY, SMNVEV (reference sequence). The V segment lost 3 bases and the J segment 0 bases; nucleotides outside the gene matches: 5. The CDR3 length is 16 residues. CDR3 in amino acids: CASSLGTSPYQETQYF. The DNA for the CDR3 is TGTGCCAGCAGTTTGGGGACTAGCCCTTACCAAGAGACCCAGTACTTC.

The genes are TRBV9 and TRBJ1-3; D might be TRBD1 (6 bases). Trimming took off 0 bases at V and 3 bases at J, with 10 bases between the two ends. In germline, CDR1 is SGDLS, CDR2 YYNGEE. The CDR3 extends over 15 amino acids. In DNA, the CDR3 is TGTGCCAGCAGCGTAGGTAGGGGGTTTGGAAACACCATATATTTT. This gives the protein CASSVGRGFGNTIYF.

This clone has at least ten counts. The chain is built from TRBV27 and TRBJ1-4; D might be TRBD1 (6 bases). V lost 8 bases to trimming and J lost 4 bases, with 14 bases between them. Germline V gives CDR1 MNHEY, CDR2 SMNVEV (reference sequence). The CDR3 has 14 amino acids. The CDR3 DNA follows: TGTGCCAGCCGTCGGGGGGGCTTTAATGAAAAACTGTTTTTT. Its protein product is CASRRGGFNEKLFF.

The V and J genes are TRBV30 and TRBJ2-5; 7 bases map to TRBD2. CDR1 is GTSNPN and CDR2 is SVGIG in the germline V gene (reference sequence). CDR3 length equals 13 residues. Trimming cost V 7 bases and J 1 base; bases outside gene matches: 6. CDR3 region: CASLSSGQETQYF. CDR3 sequence (DNA): TGTGCCTCTTTGTCTAGCGGCCAAGAGACCCAGTACTTC.

The chain couples TRBV7-9 to TRBJ1-5, with 10 bases that match TRBD1. Trimming at V came to 5 bases and at J to 1 base, leaving 2 bases not matched to a gene. The length of the CDR3 is 15 residues. The germline CDR1 and CDR2 sequences are SEHNR and FQNEAQ (reference sequence). The CDR3 region is CASSRQGASNQPQHF. CDR3 DNA sequence: TGTGCCAGCAGCCGACAGGGGGCAAGCAATCAGCCCCAGCATTTT.

V usage is TRBV9 and J usage is TRBJ1-2; D gene ambiguous. CDR1 is SGDLS, CDR2 YYNGEE, per germline. The CDR3 consists of 13 residues. V was clipped by 0 bases and J by 6 bases, with 9 bases between them. The CDR3 bases are TGTGCCAGCAGCGTAGACGGTTTTAATGGCTACACCTTC. Its translation: CASSVDGFNGYTF. Variable domain in full (rest from reference TRBV9 and TRBJ1-2): DSGVTQTPKHLITATGQRVTLRCSPRSGDLSVYWYQQSLDQGLQFLIQYYNGEERAKGNILERFSAQQFPDLHSELNLSSLELGDSALYFCASSVDGFNGYTFGSGTRLTVV.

The chain carries TRBV28 and TRBJ1-6, with 8 nucleotides matching TRBD1. There are 14 residues in the CDR3. Germline V gene lookup returns CDR1 MDHEN and CDR2 SYDVKM. V gave up 4 bases and J gave up 7 bases; unmatched junction bases: 3. CDR3: CASSYGQGNSPLHF. The CDR3 DNA follows: TGTGCCAGCAGTTACGGACAGGGCAATTCACCCCTCCACTTT.

The chain has TRBV5-4 and TRBJ2-5; TRBD2 is a possible D gene (5 bases). The CDR3 covers 15 residues. V lost 0 bases, J lost 4 bases, and 13 bases lay in between. In germline, CDR1 is SGHNT, CDR2 YYREEE (reference sequence). CDR3 protein: CASSLGAAVVETQYF. CDR3 nucleotides: TGTGCCAGCAGCTTGGGAGCGGCGGTGGTAGAGACCCAGTACTTC.

The gene calls are TRBV5-1 and TRBJ1-6, with D hard to call. The CDR3 is made up of 14 amino acids. Trimming cost V 0 bases and J 9 bases, with 10 bases left between them. The germline V gene encodes CDR1 SGHRS and CDR2 YFSETQ. CDR3 in amino acids: CASSLDGVSSPLHF. The CDR3 region has the DNA TGCGCCAGCAGCTTGGACGGGGTGAGTTCACCCCTCCACTTT. Full variable domain (remainder filled in from reference TRBV5-1 and TRBJ1-6): KAGVTQTPRYLIKTRGQQVTLSCSPISGHRSVSWYQQTPGQGLQFLFEYFSETQRNKGNFPGRFSGRQFSNSRSEMNVSTLELGDSALYLCASSLDGVSSPLHFGNGTRLTVT.

The gene calls are TRBV4-2 and TRBJ2-3; the match to TRBD2 covers 9 bases. The CDR3 is made up of 17 amino acids. V lost 2 bases and J lost 1; bases outside the gene matches: 7. Germline values: CDR1 LGHNA, CDR2 YNFKEQ. CDR3 residues: CASSQSGTSWGTDTQYF. Here the CDR3 DNA reads TGTGCCAGCAGCCAAAGCGGGACTAGCTGGGGCACAGATACGCAGTATTTT.

The chain couples TRBV29-1 to TRBJ2-7, with 8 bases lining up with TRBD1. CDR3 size: 14 residues. V gave up 4 bases and J gave up 3 bases; unmatched junction bases: 8. The germline V gene encodes CDR1 SQVTM and CDR2 ANQGSEA. Written as DNA, the CDR3 is TGCAGCGTTGTGTATGTGACAGGGGACTACGAGCAGTACTTC. Residues: CSVVYVTGDYEQYF.